This T cell receptor beta chain stems from a study of cytomegalovirus exposure and HLA in healthy donors. PCR employed 60 Vbeta and 13 Jbeta primers. TCRdb keeps only in-frame clones here, not all; method: immunoSEQ multiplex PCR. In the table there are 200,000 to 250,000 clones, approximately 81% of which are singletons. V was shortened by 5 bases and J by 5 bases, with 16 bases between the two germline ends. The germline V gene encodes CDR1 SEHNR and CDR2 FQNEAQ (reference sequence). The CDR3 is 15 amino acids. This receptor was obtained from a human donor in good health. Source material: PBMCs. This chain joins TRBV7-9 and TRBJ2-1, with a weak D call TRBD1 (6 bases). CDR3 residues: CASSNQGFNDNEQFF. The CDR3, as DNA: TGTGCCAGCAGCAACCAGGGGTTCAATGACAATGAGCAGTTCTTC.